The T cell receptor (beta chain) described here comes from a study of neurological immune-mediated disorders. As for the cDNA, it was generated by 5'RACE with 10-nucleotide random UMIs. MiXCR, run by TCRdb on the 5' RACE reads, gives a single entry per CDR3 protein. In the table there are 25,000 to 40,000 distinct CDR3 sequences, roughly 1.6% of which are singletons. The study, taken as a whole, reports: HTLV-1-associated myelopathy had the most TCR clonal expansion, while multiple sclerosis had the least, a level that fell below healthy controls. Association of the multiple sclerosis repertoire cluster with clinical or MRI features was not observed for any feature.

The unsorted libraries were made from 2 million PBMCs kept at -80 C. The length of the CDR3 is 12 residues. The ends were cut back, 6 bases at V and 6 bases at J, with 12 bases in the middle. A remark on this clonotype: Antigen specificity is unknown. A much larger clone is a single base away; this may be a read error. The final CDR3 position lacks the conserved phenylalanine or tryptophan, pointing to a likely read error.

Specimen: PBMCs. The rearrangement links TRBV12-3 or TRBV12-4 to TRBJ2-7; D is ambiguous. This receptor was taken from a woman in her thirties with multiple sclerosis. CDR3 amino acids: CASSFAGFEQYI. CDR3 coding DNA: TGTGCCAGCAGCTTCGCCGGTTTCGAGCAGTACATC.